The present entry profiles one T cell receptor beta chain with its context. Its specificity is not known. CD45RO negativity and positive selection for CCR7 defined naive CD8 cells, a population that excluded terminally differentiated effector memory CD45RA+ cells. The CDR3 loop spans 14 amino acids. The V end was cut by 4 bases, the J end by 4 bases, with 13 bases between. In germline, CDR1 is LNHNV, CDR2 YYDKDF (reference sequence). This sample is part of a study of shared clonotypes between healthy human individuals. Study observations and caveats: Researchers sampled blood only, noting tissue repertoires likely differ. Unshared clonotypes carried lower generation probabilities than those common to all four donors.

Researchers ran the assay at a deep level. Using immunoSEQ multiplex PCR, the repertoire was profiled, and TCRdb retains in-frame clones only, with some absent. The data show over 2,000,000 clones, approximately 92% seen once. The J gene is TRBJ1-2, the V gene TRBV15, with TRBD1 as a possible D gene (6 bases). Material for sequencing was naive CD8+ T cells from PBMCs. The source is a man between 18 and 29 years old in good health. Some clones in this sample may be carry-over from other donors' samples. CDR3 region: CATSTGAVIYGYTF. CDR3 in DNA: TGTGCCACCAGCACAGGGGCGGTTATCTATGGCTACACCTTC.